This T cell receptor (beta chain) appears in the sequencing data of a study of shared clonotypes between healthy human individuals. Study-wide points: Clonotype sharing among donors likely depends on sequencing depth. Researchers sampled blood only, noting tissue repertoires likely differ.

CDR3 length: 15 residues. Germline V CDR1 and CDR2: SGHAT, FQNNGV. The V end lost 5 bases, the J end lost 0 bases, and 13 bases lay between the germline ends. Produced via immunoSEQ multiplex PCR; TCRdb's table is partial and in-frame only. The sample includes 450,000 to 600,000 clones, approximately 79% seen only once; the top ten take about 12%. Points on this clone: Its specificity is unknown.

J is TRBJ1-1 and V is TRBV11-2; D not certain. This TCR was sampled from a woman between 35 and 50 years old in good health. Some clones in this sample may be carry-over from other donors' samples. Sequencing was performed on PBMCs. CDR3 coding DNA: TGTGCCAGCAGCGAGAGGGCGACGGTGAACACTGAAGCTTTCTTT. Encoded protein: CASSERATVNTEAFF.